The next 3 T cell receptor beta chains were all read from a single sample in a study of CD8+ T cells in alopecia areata. In each case, RNA was isolated and then reverse transcribed into cDNA as the sequencing template. Sequenced by immunoSEQ multiplex PCR; TCRdb stores in-frame clones only, minus some. The data show tens of thousands of clones, with approximately 60% seen just once and roughly 15% held by the top ten. The input for sequencing was CD8+ T cells sorted from blood, taken at week 0. These receptor sequences come from a human donor with alopecia areata.

The chain uses TRBV2 and TRBJ2-3, with D perhaps TRBD1 or TRBD2 (5 bases each). CDR1 is SNHLY, CDR2 FYNNEI, per germline. The CDR3 consists of 16 residues. V was cut by 1 base and J by 2 bases, with 13 bases left in between. The CDR3 sequence: CASSEEGRSTTDTQYF. CDR3 sequence (DNA): TGTGCCAGCAGTGAAGAGGGACGGAGCACCACAGATACGCAGTATTTT.

This sequence joins TRBV4-3 and TRBJ2-3; 9 bases line up with TRBD2. Germline-derived CDR1 and CDR2 are LGHNA and YSLEER. This CDR3 spans 18 amino acids. Trimming at V came to 0 bases and at J to 1 base, leaving 8 bases not matched to a gene. The chain's CDR3 is CASSQEVGWTSGTDTQYF. The CDR3 bases are TGCGCCAGCAGCCAAGAAGTTGGGTGGACTAGCGGCACAGATACGCAGTATTTT.

J is TRBJ2-1 and V is TRBV4-3, with D perhaps matching TRBD1 or TRBD2 (7 bases each). This CDR3 is 14 amino acids long. V shed 3 bases and J shed 8 bases, with 14 bases lying between them. Per the germline V gene, CDR1 is LGHNA and CDR2 is YSLEER. CDR3 amino acids: CASSQAGGAYEQFF. The CDR3 DNA reads as TGCGCCAGCAGCCAGGCAGGGGGGGCCTATGAGCAGTTCTTC.